Sequencing of this T cell receptor (beta chain) was carried out in a study of TIL therapy for anti-PD-1-resistant metastatic lung cancer. Study-wide background: Median patient age was approximately 59, ranging roughly 38-75 years.

Described time point: pre-treatment sample, taken before nivolumab and TIL therapy. Stage 4 NSCLC adults joined between 2017 and 2020. The immunoSEQ assay was v3. Survey-level samples got approximately 1.8 million read pairs; deep-level samples got 5-6 million. Measured with immunoSEQ multiplex PCR; TCRdb has only the in-frame clones, and not every one. The data contain about 32,000 clones, about 79% of them singletons. In the case of this clone: What it binds is unknown.

The study's findings and limits: The cohort had more treatment-naive, never-smoker and oncogene-addicted patients than typical.

The TCR originated in a woman aged 25-85 years with non-small cell lung cancer. The specimen was blood, collected at baseline.

The CDR3 DNA follows: TGCGCCAGCAGTGAAAGGGGGTTTACAACTAATGAAAAACTGTTTTTT. It codes for CASSERGFTTNEKLFF. The chain uses TRBV10-2 and TRBJ1-4, with D perhaps TRBD1 (6 bases). V lost 3 bases, J lost 0 bases, and 11 bases lay in between. The CDR3 covers 16 residues. The germline gives CDR1 WSHSY, CDR2 SAAADI.